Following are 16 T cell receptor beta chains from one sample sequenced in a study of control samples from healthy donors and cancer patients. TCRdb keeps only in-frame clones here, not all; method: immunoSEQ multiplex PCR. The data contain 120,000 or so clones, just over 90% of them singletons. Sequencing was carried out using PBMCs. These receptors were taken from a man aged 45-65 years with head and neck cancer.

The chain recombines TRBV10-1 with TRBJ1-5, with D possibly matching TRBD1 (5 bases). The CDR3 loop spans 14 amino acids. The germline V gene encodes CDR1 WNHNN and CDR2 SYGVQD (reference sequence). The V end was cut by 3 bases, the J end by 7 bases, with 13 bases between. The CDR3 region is CASSDGVGAQPQHF. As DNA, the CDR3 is TGCGCCAGCAGTGATGGGGTAGGGGCCCAGCCCCAGCATTTT.

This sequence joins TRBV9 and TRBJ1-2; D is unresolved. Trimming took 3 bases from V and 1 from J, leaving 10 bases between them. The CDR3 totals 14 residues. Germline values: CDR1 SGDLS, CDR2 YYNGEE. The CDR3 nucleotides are TGTGCCAGCAGCGCACACGACCGTAACTATGGCTACACCTTC. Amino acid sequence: CASSAHDRNYGYTF.

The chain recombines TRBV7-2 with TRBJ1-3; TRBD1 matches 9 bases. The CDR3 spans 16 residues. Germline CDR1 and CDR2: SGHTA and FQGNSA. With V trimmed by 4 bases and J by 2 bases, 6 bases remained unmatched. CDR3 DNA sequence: TGTGCCAGCAGCTCTCGCGACAGGGGGACTGGAAACACCATATATTTT. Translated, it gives CASSSRDRGTGNTIYF.

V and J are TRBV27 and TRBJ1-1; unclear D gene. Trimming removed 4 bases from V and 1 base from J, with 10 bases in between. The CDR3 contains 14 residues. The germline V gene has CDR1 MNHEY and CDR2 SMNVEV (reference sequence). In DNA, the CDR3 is TGTGCCAGCAGTTCCGGGCTGGCGAACACTGAAGCTTTCTTT. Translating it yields CASSSGLANTEAFF.

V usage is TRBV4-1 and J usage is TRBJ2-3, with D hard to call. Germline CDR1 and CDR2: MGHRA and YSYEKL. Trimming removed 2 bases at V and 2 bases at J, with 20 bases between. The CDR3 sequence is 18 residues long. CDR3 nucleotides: TGCGCCAGCAGCCAAACCCCTATAGGCTTAACATTCACAGATACGCAGTATTTT. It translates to CASSQTPIGLTFTDTQYF.

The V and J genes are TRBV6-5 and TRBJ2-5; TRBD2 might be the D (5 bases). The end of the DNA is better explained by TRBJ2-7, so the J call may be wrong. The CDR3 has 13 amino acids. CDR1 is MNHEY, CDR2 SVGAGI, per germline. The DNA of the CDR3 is TGTGCCAGCAGTTACGAGGGAATGAGCGAGCAGTACTTC. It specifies CASSYEGMSEQYF.

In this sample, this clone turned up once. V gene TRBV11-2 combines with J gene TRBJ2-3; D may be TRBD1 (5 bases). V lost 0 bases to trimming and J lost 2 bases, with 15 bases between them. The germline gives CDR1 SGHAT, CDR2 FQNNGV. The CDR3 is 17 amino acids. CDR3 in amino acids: CASSLERGGLNTDTQYF. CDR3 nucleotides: TGTGCCAGCAGCTTAGAAAGGGGCGGATTAAACACAGATACGCAGTATTTT.

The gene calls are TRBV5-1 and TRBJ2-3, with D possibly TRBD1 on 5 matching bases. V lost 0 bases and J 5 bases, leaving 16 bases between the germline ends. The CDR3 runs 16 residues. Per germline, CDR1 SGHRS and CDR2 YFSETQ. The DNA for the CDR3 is TGCGCCAGCAGCTTGGGGCAGGGTGACTTAGTAGATACGCAGTATTTT. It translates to CASSLGQGDLVDTQYF.

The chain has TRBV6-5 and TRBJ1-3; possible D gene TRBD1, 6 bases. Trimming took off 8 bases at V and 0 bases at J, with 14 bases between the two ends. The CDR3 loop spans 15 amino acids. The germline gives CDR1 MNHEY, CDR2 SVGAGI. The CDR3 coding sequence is TGTGCCAGCCTACGACAGGTCTACTCTGGAAACACCATATATTTT. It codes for CASLRQVYSGNTIYF.

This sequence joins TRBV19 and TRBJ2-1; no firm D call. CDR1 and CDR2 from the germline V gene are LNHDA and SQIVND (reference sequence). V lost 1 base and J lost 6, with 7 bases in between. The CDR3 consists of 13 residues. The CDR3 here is CASSIGNRNEQFF. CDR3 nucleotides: TGTGCCAGTAGTATAGGTAACCGCAATGAGCAGTTCTTC.

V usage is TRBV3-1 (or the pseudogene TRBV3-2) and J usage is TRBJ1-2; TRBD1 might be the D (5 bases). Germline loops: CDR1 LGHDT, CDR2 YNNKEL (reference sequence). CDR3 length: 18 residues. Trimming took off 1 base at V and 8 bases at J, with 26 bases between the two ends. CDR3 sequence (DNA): TGTGCCAGCAGCCAAGTCCGAAGTGGGGGTAAAGGCCTAGAGGGCTACACCTTC. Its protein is CASSQVRSGGKGLEGYTF.

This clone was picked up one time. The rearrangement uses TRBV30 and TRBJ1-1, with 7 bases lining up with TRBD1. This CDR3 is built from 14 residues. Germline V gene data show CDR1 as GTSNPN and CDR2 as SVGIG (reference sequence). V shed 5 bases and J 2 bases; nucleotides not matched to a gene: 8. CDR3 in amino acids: CAWGTRDSNTEAFF. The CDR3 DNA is TGTGCCTGGGGGACCCGGGACAGCAACACTGAAGCTTTCTTT. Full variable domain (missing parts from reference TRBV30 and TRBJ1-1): SQTIHQWPATLVQPVGSPLSLECTVEGTSNPNLYWYRQAAGRGLQLLFYSVGIGQISSEVPQNLSASRPQDRQFILSSKKLLLSDSGFYLCAWGTRDSNTEAFFGQGTRLTVV.

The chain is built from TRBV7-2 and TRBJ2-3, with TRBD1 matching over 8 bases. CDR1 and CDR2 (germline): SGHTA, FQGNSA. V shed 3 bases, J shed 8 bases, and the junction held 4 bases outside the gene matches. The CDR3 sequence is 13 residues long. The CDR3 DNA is TGTGCCAGCAGCTTTGGACAGGGAGGTACGCAGTATTTT. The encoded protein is CASSFGQGGTQYF.

The CDR3 DNA is TGTGCCAGCAGCCAGACAGGGCCGGGCGTAAAGAGAGAGACCCAGTACTTC. This sequence encodes CASSQTGPGVKRETQYF. The rearrangement uses TRBV11-2 and TRBJ2-5, with 7 positions matching TRBD1. CDR1 and CDR2 (germline): SGHAT, FQNNGV. This CDR3 region has 17 residues. V trimming: 5 bases; J trimming: 4 bases; junction bases outside the gene matches: 16.

Here the CDR3 DNA reads TGTGCCAGCAGCGCGACAGGGGCAAAGGCTGGCTACACCTTC. Residues: CASSATGAKAGYTF. V usage is TRBV9 and J usage is TRBJ1-2; 8 bases match TRBD1. Germline V lookup: CDR1 SGDLS, CDR2 YYNGEE. V gave up 3 bases and J gave up 7 bases; unmatched junction bases: 8. The CDR3 runs to 14 residues. The full variable domain, in which reference TRBV9 and TRBJ1-2 provide the parts outside the CDR3, is DSGVTQTPKHLITATGQRVTLRCSPRSGDLSVYWYQQSLDQGLQFLIQYYNGEERAKGNILERFSAQQFPDLHSELNLSSLELGDSALYFCASSATGAKAGYTFGSGTRLTVV.

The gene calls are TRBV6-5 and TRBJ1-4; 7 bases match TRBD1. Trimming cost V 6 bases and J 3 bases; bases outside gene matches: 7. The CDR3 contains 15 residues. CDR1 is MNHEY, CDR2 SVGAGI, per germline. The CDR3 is CASRPPGQPNEKLFF. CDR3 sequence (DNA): TGTGCCAGCAGGCCTCCGGGACAGCCTAATGAAAAACTGTTTTTT.